The next 13 T cell receptor beta chains were all read from a single sample in a study of immune evolution from preneoplasia to lung adenocarcinoma. Sequencing was performed with immunoSEQ multiplex PCR; in TCRdb, only in-frame clones are kept and a portion is missing. This table has about 7,600 clones, around 81% appearing once. The sample taken for sequencing was FFPE invasive lung adenocarcinoma tissue. The receptors here all came from a person between 45 and 65 years old with lung adenocarcinoma.

This sequence joins TRBV28 and TRBJ1-2; a possible D gene is TRBD1 (5 bases). The CDR3 length is 14 residues. CDR1 and CDR2 from the germline V gene are MDHEN and SYDVKM. V was trimmed by 5 bases and J by 7 bases, leaving 17 bases between them. DNA of the CDR3: TGTGCCAGCAGTGCATTCGGGGGGTGGGTTGGCTACACCTTC. This codes for CASSAFGGWVGYTF.

The chain recombines TRBV6-1 with TRBJ1-5, with unresolved D. Deletions cut 1 base from V and 4 bases from J, with 17 bases between. The germline gives CDR1 MNHNS, CDR2 SASEGT. The CDR3 loop spans 17 amino acids. Here the CDR3 DNA reads TGTGCCAGCAGTGAAGGGGCCGGGTTCTCGTTGAATCAGCCCCAGCATTTT. Its protein product is CASSEGAGFSLNQPQHF.

V and J are TRBV28 and TRBJ1-1, with D unclear. The CDR3 runs to 15 residues. V lost 7 bases and J lost 4, with 19 bases in between. The germline gives CDR1 MDHEN, CDR2 SYDVKM. CDR3 nucleotides: TGTGCCAGCATTCGAACAGCCCCCACCGGCACTGAAGCTTTCTTT. This translates into CASIRTAPTGTEAFF.

The rearrangement uses TRBV11-3 and TRBJ1-1; a possible D gene is TRBD1 (5 bases). The length of the CDR3 is 13 residues. In germline, CDR1 is SGHNT, CDR2 YENEEA. Trimming pared 2 bases from V and 3 bases from J, leaving 7 bases between. The CDR3, as DNA: TGTGCCAGCAGCTTAAACAGGTACACTGAAGCTTTCTTT. It yields the protein CASSLNRYTEAFF.

This chain joins TRBV10-1 and TRBJ1-1; perhaps TRBD1 as D (5 bases). CDR3 length equals 14 residues. Germline CDR1 is WNHNN and CDR2 is SYGVQD (reference sequence). Trimming cost V 4 bases and J 4 bases, with 13 bases left between them. The CDR3 spells CASSAQGGGTEAFF. The CDR3 coding sequence is TGCGCCAGCAGTGCTCAGGGAGGCGGCACTGAAGCTTTCTTT.

The chain links TRBV12-2 to TRBJ2-7; TRBD1, the table's D call, was not compared with the DNA. TRBV12-2 is a recognized pseudogene. This CDR3 has 15 amino acids. CDR3 DNA: TGTGCAAGTCGGCCCTCAGACAGGGACCCCTACGAGCAGTACTTC. This sequence encodes CASRPSDRDPYEQYF.

In this sample, this clone turned up a few times. This chain connects TRBV11-2 to TRBJ2-7; no reliable D call. Germline V gene sequence: CDR1 SGHAT, CDR2 FQNNGV. V was shortened by 5 bases and J by 7 bases, with 15 bases between the two germline ends. The CDR3 extends over 13 amino acids. CDR3 in amino acids: CASSPVVAREQYF. In DNA, the CDR3 is TGTGCCAGCAGCCCCGTTGTGGCTCGGGAGCAGTACTTC.

This clone showed up just a few times. This rearrangement joins TRBV29-1 to TRBJ1-2; a weak D match, TRBD1 (6 bases). Looked up from germline, CDR1 is SQVTM and CDR2 is ANQGSEA. CDR3 length equals 13 residues. The V end lost 4 bases, the J end lost 6 bases, and 15 bases lay between the germline ends. The CDR3 reads CSVGGTSADGYTF. The CDR3 coding sequence is TGCAGCGTTGGCGGGACAAGTGCTGATGGCTACACCTTC.

The chain joins TRBV28 to TRBJ1-4; D is perhaps TRBD1 (6 bases). This CDR3 is built from 14 residues. V lost 6 bases to trimming and J lost 13 bases, with 21 bases between them. Germline V gene sequence: CDR1 MDHEN, CDR2 SYDVKM. The CDR3: CASRYRETRYGLFF. The CDR3 nucleotides are TGTGCCAGCAGGTACAGGGAGACTCGTTACGGACTGTTTTTT.

The rearrangement joins TRBV28 to TRBJ1-1; 7 bases map to TRBD1. With V trimmed by 6 bases and J by 3 bases, 7 bases remained unmatched. The CDR3 runs to 14 residues. Germline values: CDR1 MDHEN, CDR2 SYDVKM. The DNA of the CDR3 is TGTGCCAGCAGCTCCGGGCAGGGGGACACTGAAGCTTTCTTT. It codes for CASSSGQGDTEAFF. The full variable domain, with the rest looked up from reference TRBV28 and TRBJ1-1, is DVKVTQSSRYLVKRTGEKVFLECVQDMDHENMFWYRQDPGLGLRLIYFSYDVKMKEKGDIPEGYSVSREKKERFSLILESASTNQTSMYLCASSSGQGDTEAFFGQGTRLTVV.

This chain links TRBV9 with TRBJ2-3; no definite D call. The germline CDR1 and CDR2 sequences are SGDLS and YYNGEE. CDR3 length equals 15 residues. V was trimmed by 0 bases and J by 3 bases, leaving 11 bases between them. The CDR3 loop reads CASSVGSEKTDTQYF. CDR3 DNA sequence: TGTGCCAGCAGCGTAGGCAGCGAGAAAACAGATACGCAGTATTTT.

The genes are TRBV7-9 and TRBJ2-5; the D gene could be TRBD1 or TRBD2 (6 bases each). The CDR3 is made up of 14 amino acids. Trimming removed 1 base at V and 5 bases at J, with 11 bases between. Germline V gene data show CDR1 as SEHNR and CDR2 as FQNEAQ (reference sequence). The CDR3 protein is CASSLGGGLETQYF. The CDR3, as DNA: TGTGCCAGCAGCTTAGGAGGGGGACTCGAGACCCAGTACTTC.

The chain is built from TRBV7-8 and TRBJ1-5, with 8 bases identical to TRBD1. CDR1 is SGHVS and CDR2 is FQNEAQ in the germline V gene. This CDR3 is built from 14 residues. V was pared by 4 bases and J by 5 bases, with 4 bases of the junction left unmatched. CDR3 protein: CASSWTTGDQPQHF. The CDR3 nucleotides are TGTGCCAGCAGCTGGACGACAGGGGATCAGCCCCAGCATTTT.